This T cell receptor beta chain was found in a study of siplizumab effects on memory and regulatory T cells. Germline CDR1 SGDLS, CDR2 YYNGEE. J gave up 3 bases and V 3 bases, and 7 bases lay outside the gene matches. The CDR3 spans 16 residues. Findings of the study overall: Mapping to unstimulated subsets was achieved for only a minor fraction of alloreactive clones.

Data came from immunoSEQ multiplex PCR; TCRdb stores just in-frame clones and leaves some out. The sample consists of about 56,000 clones, approximately 97% of them appearing once. In the case of this clone: Its specificity is unknown.

The sequenced sample consisted of naive CD8+ T cells sorted from blood. V usage is TRBV9 and J usage is TRBJ2-5, with 11 bases identical to TRBD2. The clonotype was recovered from a human donor in good health. The CDR3 region is CASSGSRLAGKETQYF. CDR3 sequence (DNA): TGTGCCAGCAGCGGATCTCGACTAGCGGGGAAAGAGACCCAGTACTTC.